This entry features one TCR beta chain sequence. The CDR3 totals 15 residues. V was pared by 1 base and J by 8 bases, with 16 bases between. The germline gives CDR1 KGHSH, CDR2 LQKENI. The data are from a study of blood T cell repertoires in COVID-19. Per the authors' pipeline: By means of reference gene primer amplification, nucleated cell counts were estimated. Clones were read by immunoSEQ multiplex PCR, and TCRdb kept only the in-frame ones, dropping some. Clone size and V and J calls were adopted from that table, with D and trimming inferred from the DNA. The data hold approximately 300,000 clones, with 70% to 90% observed a single time.

The V call is TRBV18, the J call TRBJ2-3; no reliable D call. Sequencing was carried out using PBMCs or T cells enriched from blood (not recorded which). The clonotype originates from a woman in her 30s who had recovered from COVID-19. CDR3 sequence: CASSPRFSGGGTQYF. CDR3 sequence (DNA): TGTGCCAGCTCACCACGGTTTTCGGGTGGCGGTACGCAGTATTTT.